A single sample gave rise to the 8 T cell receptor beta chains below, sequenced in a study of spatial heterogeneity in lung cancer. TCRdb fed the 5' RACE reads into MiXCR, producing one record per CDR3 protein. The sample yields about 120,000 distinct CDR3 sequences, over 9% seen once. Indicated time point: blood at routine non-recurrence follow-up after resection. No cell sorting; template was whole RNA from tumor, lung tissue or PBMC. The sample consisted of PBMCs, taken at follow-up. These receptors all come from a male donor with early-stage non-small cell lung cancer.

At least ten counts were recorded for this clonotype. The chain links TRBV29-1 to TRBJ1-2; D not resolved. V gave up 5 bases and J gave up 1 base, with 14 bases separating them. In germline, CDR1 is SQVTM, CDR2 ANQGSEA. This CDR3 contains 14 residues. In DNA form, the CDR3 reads TGCAGCGTTCTTACAGCCGGGCATAACTATGGCTACACCTTC. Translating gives CSVLTAGHNYGYTF. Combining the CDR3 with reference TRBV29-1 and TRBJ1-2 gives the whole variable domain SAVISQKPSRDICQRGTSLTIQCQVDSQVTMMFWYRQQPGQSLTLIATANQGSEATYESGFVIDKFPISRPNLTFSTLTVSNMSPEDSSIYLCSVLTAGHNYGYTFGSGTRLTVV.

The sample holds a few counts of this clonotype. The CDR3 region is CASSAGTSGGDTQYF. The CDR3 DNA follows: TGCGCCAGCAGCGCCGGGACTAGCGGGGGCGATACGCAGTATTTT. This sequence joins TRBV5-1 and TRBJ2-3, with TRBD2 identical over 14 bases. The V gene's germline CDR1 is SGHRS and CDR2 YFSETQ. V was clipped by 4 bases and J by 6 bases; unmatched bases: 4. CDR3 length: 15 residues.

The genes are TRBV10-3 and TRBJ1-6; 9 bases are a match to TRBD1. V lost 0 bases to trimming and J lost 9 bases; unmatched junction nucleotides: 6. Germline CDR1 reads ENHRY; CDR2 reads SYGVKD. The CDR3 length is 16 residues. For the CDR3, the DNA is TGTGCCATCAGTGAGTCTAGAGGACAGGGGATTTCACCCCTCCACTTT. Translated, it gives CAISESRGQGISPLHF.

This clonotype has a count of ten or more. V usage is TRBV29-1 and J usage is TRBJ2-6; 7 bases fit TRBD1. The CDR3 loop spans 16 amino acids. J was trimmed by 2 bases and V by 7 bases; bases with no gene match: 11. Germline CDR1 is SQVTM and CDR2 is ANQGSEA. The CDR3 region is CSAAEGGITGANVLTF. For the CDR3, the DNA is TGCAGCGCCGCAGAAGGGGGCATCACTGGGGCCAACGTCCTGACTTTC.

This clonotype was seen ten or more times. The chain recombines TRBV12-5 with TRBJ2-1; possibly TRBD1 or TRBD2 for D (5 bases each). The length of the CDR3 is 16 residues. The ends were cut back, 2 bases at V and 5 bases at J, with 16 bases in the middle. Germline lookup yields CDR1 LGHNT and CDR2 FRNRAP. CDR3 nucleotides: TGTGCTAGTGGTTTGCTCGGGACCCTGGGAAACAATGAGCAGTTCTTC. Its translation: CASGLLGTLGNNEQFF.

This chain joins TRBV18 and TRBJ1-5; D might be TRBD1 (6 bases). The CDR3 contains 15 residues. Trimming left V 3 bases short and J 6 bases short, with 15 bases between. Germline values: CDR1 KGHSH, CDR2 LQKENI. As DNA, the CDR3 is TGTGCCAGCTCACCGGACAGCCCTTGGGGTCAGCCCCAGCATTTT. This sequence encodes CASSPDSPWGQPQHF.

CDR3 DNA: TGCAGCGTTGAAGATGGGGGCAGGCCTGACTCTGGAAACACCATATATTTT. It codes for CSVEDGGRPDSGNTIYF. J is TRBJ1-3 and V is TRBV29-1; possible D gene TRBD1, 6 bases. CDR1 and CDR2 (germline): SQVTM, ANQGSEA. This CDR3 region has 17 residues. Deletions cut 0 bases from V and 0 bases from J, with 15 bases between.

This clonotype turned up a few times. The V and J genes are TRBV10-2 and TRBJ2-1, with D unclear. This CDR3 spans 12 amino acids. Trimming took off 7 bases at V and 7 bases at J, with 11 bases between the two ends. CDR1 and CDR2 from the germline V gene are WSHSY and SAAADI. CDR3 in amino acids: CASKREVNEQFF. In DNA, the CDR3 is TGCGCCAGCAAACGAGAAGTAAATGAGCAGTTCTTC.